Each of the 27 T cell receptor beta chains below was sequenced from the same sample in a study of CD8 T cells in ankylosing spondylitis (dated by TCRdb to between 2016 and 2019). Library preparation was by 5' RACE. TCRdb shows the sequencer as Illumina HiSeq 2500. TCRdb reprocessing: public reads trimmed at Q25 with fastp, clones called with MiXCR, in-frame beta chains kept. Every distinct CDR3 protein forms one entry, paired with its most common genes and DNA. The sample yields 200,000 to 250,000 distinct CDR3 sequences; about 10% were counted once. The ten most abundant clones make up under 8% of the sample. The specimen was blood, either unsorted or a sorted T cell fraction (not recorded which). Every receptor here comes from a male donor with ankylosing spondylitis or in good health (not recorded which).

This clonotype has a count of ten or more. The chain uses TRBV12-5 and TRBJ1-2; a weak D match, TRBD1 (6 bases). The germline V gene encodes CDR1 LGHNT and CDR2 FRNRAP. Trimming took off 4 bases at V and 4 bases at J, with 19 bases between the two ends. This CDR3 contains 16 residues. The CDR3 sequence: CASGSTLRGQIYGYTF. For the CDR3, the DNA is TGTGCTAGTGGTTCGACCCTCCGCGGACAGATCTATGGCTACACCTTC.

The CDR3 spells CATSSRGGALGGYTF. Written as DNA, the CDR3 is TGTGCCACCAGCAGCCGAGGGGGGGCTTTAGGTGGCTACACCTTC. The genes are TRBV15 and TRBJ1-2; D may be TRBD1 (6 bases). Germline CDR1 and CDR2: LNHNV and YYDKDF (reference sequence). This CDR3 has 15 residues. Trimming stripped 3 bases from V and 7 bases from J, with 18 bases between.

This clonotype was seen a few times. The CDR3, as DNA: TGTGCCAGCAGCTTGCAACTAGCGCTGCAAGTCGAGAGCTCCTACGAGCAGTACTTC. The encoded protein is CASSLQLALQVESSYEQYF. The chain combines TRBV7-8 with TRBJ2-7, with 7 positions matching TRBD2. This CDR3 is 19 amino acids long. J was trimmed by 0 bases and V by 3 bases; bases with no gene match: 17. Germline CDR1 reads SGHVS; CDR2 reads FQNEAQ.

The chain is built from TRBV27 and TRBJ1-6; 8 nucleotides agree with TRBD1. V lost 2 bases to trimming and J lost 8 bases; unmatched junction nucleotides: 8. Germline assignment: CDR1 MNHEY and CDR2 SMNVEV (reference sequence). The CDR3 contains 16 residues. CDR3 in amino acids: CASSLGTGRWDSPLHF. The CDR3, as DNA: TGTGCCAGCAGTTTAGGGACAGGACGCTGGGATTCACCCCTCCACTTT.

V gene TRBV28 combines with J gene TRBJ1-4, with TRBD1 identical over 9 bases. Trimming at V came to 7 bases and at J to 3 bases, leaving 3 bases not matched to a gene. CDR1 is MDHEN and CDR2 is SYDVKM in the germline V gene. The CDR3 covers 14 residues. As DNA, the CDR3 is TGTGCCAGCATAAACAGGGGGCCTAATGAAAAACTGTTTTTT. It translates to CASINRGPNEKLFF.

The chain is built from TRBV25-1 and TRBJ1-2; the D is unclear. Deletions cut 4 bases from V and 5 bases from J, with 5 bases between. The length of the CDR3 is 11 residues. Looked up from germline, CDR1 is MGHDK and CDR2 is SYGVNS. The CDR3 DNA sequence: TGTGCCAGCAGTGTCGCGTATGGCTACACCTTC. Translating gives CASSVAYGYTF.

This clonotype has at least ten counts. The J gene is TRBJ1-1, the V gene TRBV10-3, with D possibly TRBD1 on 5 matching bases. In germline, CDR1 is ENHRY, CDR2 SYGVKD. This CDR3 is 13 amino acids long. V lost 6 bases, J lost 1 base, and 9 bases lay in between. The CDR3 bases are TGTGCCATCAGCGTCGACAGGAACACTGAAGCTTTCTTT. Its protein is CAISVDRNTEAFF.

This clonotype appeared many times. The chain couples TRBV5-1 to TRBJ2-3; 7 bases are shared with TRBD1. Germline V lookup: CDR1 SGHRS, CDR2 YFSETQ. The V segment lost 0 bases and the J segment 2 bases; nucleotides outside the gene matches: 3. The CDR3 consists of 15 residues. CDR3 in DNA: TGCGCCAGCAGCTTGGGACAGGGCATCACAGATACGCAGTATTTT. As protein: CASSLGQGITDTQYF.

This clonotype was counted ten times or more. The chain uses TRBV7-9 and TRBJ1-2; tentative D call: TRBD1 (5 bases). This CDR3 has 14 amino acids. Germline V gene lookup returns CDR1 SEHNR and CDR2 FQNEAQ (reference sequence). V lost 7 bases to trimming and J lost 4 bases, with 16 bases between them. CDR3 sequence (DNA): TGTGCCAGCACCCCTTCGGGGGAGGGCTATGGCTACACCTTC. It yields the protein CASTPSGEGYGYTF.

This clonotype was detected many times. The chain recombines TRBV11-2 with TRBJ2-3; D gene unclear. Germline lookup yields CDR1 SGHAT and CDR2 FQNNGV. Trimming took 8 bases from V and 1 from J, leaving 13 bases between them. The CDR3 has 14 amino acids. The CDR3 sequence: CASWDGVGTDTQYF. The CDR3, as DNA: TGTGCCAGCTGGGATGGCGTGGGCACAGATACGCAGTATTTT.

This clonotype was detected many times. The V gene is TRBV7-8, the J gene TRBJ2-7; D might be TRBD1 (6 bases). V was trimmed by 2 bases and J by 3 bases, leaving 8 bases between them. The CDR3 is made up of 13 amino acids. Germline-derived CDR1 and CDR2 are SGHVS and FQNEAQ. The CDR3, as DNA: TGTGCCAGCAGCTTAAGGGGGTACTACGAGCAGTACTTC. Protein: CASSLRGYYEQYF.

This clonotype was counted ten times or more. The chain combines TRBV5-1 with TRBJ1-1; D unclear. Germline V gene data show CDR1 as SGHRS and CDR2 as YFSETQ. This CDR3 contains 12 residues. V lost 3 bases, J lost 1 base, and 4 bases lay in between. CDR3 DNA: TGCGCCAGCAGCTCGAAGAACACTGAAGCTTTCTTT. It translates to CASSSKNTEAFF.

This clonotype was detected many times. This sequence joins TRBV20-1 and TRBJ1-1, with 7 bases lining up with TRBD1. The ends lost 4 bases at V and 1 base at J; junction bases unmatched: 3. Per germline, CDR1 DFQATT and CDR2 SNEGSKA (reference sequence). CDR3 size: 13 residues. CDR3 in DNA: TGCAGTGCTATGGGACAGACGAACACTGAAGCTTTCTTT. Its protein is CSAMGQTNTEAFF.

This sequence joins TRBV7-7 and TRBJ2-5; 8 nucleotides align to TRBD1. The CDR3 is 13 residues long. The germline V gene encodes CDR1 SSHAT and CDR2 FNYEAQ (reference sequence). Unmatched junction bases numbered 5, after V lost 6 bases and J lost 5 bases. The CDR3 bases are TGTGCCAGCAGTTCCAACAGGGGGGAGACCCAGTACTTC. It translates to CASSSNRGETQYF. Based on the CDR3 plus reference TRBV7-7 and TRBJ2-5, the full variable domain is GAGVSQSPRYKVTKRGQDVTLRCDPISSHATLYWYQQALGQGPEFLTYFNYEAQPDKSGLPSDRFSAERPEGSISTLTIQRTEQRDSAMYRCASSSNRGETQYFGPGTRLLVL.

The CDR3 nucleotides are TGTGCCAGCAGTGAAAGCGGCCAGCAAGAGACCCAGTACTTC. Translating gives CASSESGQQETQYF. The rearrangement links TRBV2 to TRBJ2-5, with D possibly TRBD2 on 5 matching bases. Germline V lookup: CDR1 SNHLY, CDR2 FYNNEI. This CDR3 has 14 amino acids. The V gene lost 2 bases and the J gene lost 2 bases, with 9 bases spanning the gap.

At least ten counts were recorded for this clonotype. V and J are TRBV9 and TRBJ2-3, with 8 bases identical to TRBD2. The ends lost 3 bases at V and 3 bases at J; junction bases unmatched: 3. The CDR3 spans 14 residues. Germline CDR1 is SGDLS and CDR2 is YYNGEE. The CDR3: CASSAGGATDTQYF. The CDR3 DNA reads as TGTGCCAGCAGCGCGGGGGGGGCGACAGATACGCAGTATTTT.

A few counts support this clonotype. This sequence joins TRBV2 and TRBJ2-1; D could derive from TRBD1 or TRBD2 (5 bases each). The CDR3 covers 16 residues. Between the trimmed V and J ends, which lost 6 bases and 6 bases, there was a span of 21 bases. CDR1 and CDR2 (germline): SNHLY, FYNNEI. In DNA, the CDR3 is TGTGCCAGCAGGGGACCGGGTCCTACTGGGGGCAATGAGCAGTTCTTC. Its protein product is CASRGPGPTGGNEQFF.

In this sample, this clonotype turned up many times. This sequence joins TRBV5-5 and TRBJ2-3, with 8 bases fitting TRBD1. The CDR3 sequence is 16 residues long. The V gene's germline CDR1 is SGHKS and CDR2 YYEKEE (reference sequence). Trimming at V came to 2 bases and at J to 3 bases, leaving 8 bases not matched to a gene. The CDR3 protein is CASSFRTGMGTDTQYF. For the CDR3, the DNA is TGTGCCAGCAGCTTTCGGACAGGGATGGGAACAGATACGCAGTATTTT.

The V call is TRBV20-1, the J call TRBJ2-5; D gene uncertain. The CDR3 spans 12 residues. V gave up 3 bases and J gave up 3 bases, with 8 bases separating them. Germline assignment: CDR1 DFQATT and CDR2 SNEGSKA (reference sequence). CDR3 coding DNA: TGCAGTGCTAGTTGGAGCGAAGAGACCCAGTACTTC. Protein: CSASWSEETQYF.

This sequence joins TRBV29-1 and TRBJ2-7; TRBD1 might be the D (6 bases). V was shortened by 7 bases and J by 1 base, with 11 bases between the two germline ends. Germline V lookup: CDR1 SQVTM, CDR2 ANQGSEA. CDR3 length: 12 residues. The CDR3, as DNA: TGCAGCGCCAGTACAGGGTCCTACGAGCAGTACTTC. Protein: CSASTGSYEQYF.

This clonotype was picked up many times. V gene TRBV20-1 combines with J gene TRBJ2-3; 9 bases fit TRBD2. Germline assignment: CDR1 DFQATT and CDR2 SNEGSKA (reference sequence). The length of the CDR3 is 14 residues. CDR3 in DNA: TGCAGCCGCGCCGCGGGGGGGCGCGCAGATACGCAGTATTTT. Residues: CSRAAGGRADTQYF.

This clonotype showed up just a few times. The chain couples TRBV28 to TRBJ2-1; TRBD1 or TRBD2 may be the D gene (5 bases each). Trimming left V 7 bases short and J 0 bases short, with 10 bases between. Germline CDR1 and CDR2: MDHEN and SYDVKM. This CDR3 comprises 14 residues. CDR3 region: CASNLRGSYNEQFF. The DNA of the CDR3 is TGTGCCAGCAATTTGAGGGGCTCCTACAATGAGCAGTTCTTC.

The sample holds many counts of this clonotype. The V and J genes are TRBV12-3 or TRBV12-4 and TRBJ1-2; 7 bases map to TRBD1. V lost 5 bases, J lost 4 bases, and 7 bases stayed unmatched. This CDR3 is 14 amino acids long. The CDR3 loop is CASSQTDRAYGYTF. The CDR3, as DNA: TGTGCCAGCAGTCAAACCGACAGGGCCTATGGCTACACCTTC.

This clonotype was seen a few times. CDR3 in amino acids: CSAPGTSGKMGSYEQYF. The CDR3 DNA is TGCAGTGCACCCGGGACTAGCGGAAAGATGGGCTCCTACGAGCAGTACTTC. This chain joins TRBV20-1 and TRBJ2-7, with 11 bases fitting TRBD2. Germline V lookup: CDR1 DFQATT, CDR2 SNEGSKA (reference sequence). V gave up 6 bases and J gave up 0 bases; unmatched junction bases: 13. The CDR3 is 17 residues long.

This clonotype was counted many times. The chain carries TRBV5-1 and TRBJ2-2; possibly TRBD1 for D (6 bases). Per the germline V gene, CDR1 is SGHRS and CDR2 is YFSETQ. The V gene lost 0 bases and the J gene lost 6 bases, with 6 bases spanning the gap. CDR3 size: 13 residues. The CDR3 nucleotides read TGCGCCAGCAGCTTGGAGGGGGCCGGGGAGCTGTTTTTT. Translating gives CASSLEGAGELFF.

Ten or more counts support this clonotype. The chain carries TRBV12-3 or TRBV12-4 and TRBJ2-3; TRBD2 matches 7 bases. V shed 2 bases and J 1 base; nucleotides not matched to a gene: 3. The CDR3 runs to 15 residues. CDR3 region: CASSLRGGRTDTQYF. The CDR3 coding sequence is TGTGCCAGCAGTTTACGCGGGGGACGCACAGATACGCAGTATTTT.

Ten or more counts support this clonotype. The chain uses TRBV5-6 and TRBJ1-1; unclear D gene. V was shortened by 4 bases and J by 0 bases, with 22 bases between the two germline ends. This CDR3 has 18 residues. Per germline, CDR1 SGHDT and CDR2 YYEEEE. The CDR3 DNA follows: TGTGCCAGCAGCCGACGACTCCGGGATCGTCCCATGAACACTGAAGCTTTCTTT. Residues: CASSRRLRDRPMNTEAFF.